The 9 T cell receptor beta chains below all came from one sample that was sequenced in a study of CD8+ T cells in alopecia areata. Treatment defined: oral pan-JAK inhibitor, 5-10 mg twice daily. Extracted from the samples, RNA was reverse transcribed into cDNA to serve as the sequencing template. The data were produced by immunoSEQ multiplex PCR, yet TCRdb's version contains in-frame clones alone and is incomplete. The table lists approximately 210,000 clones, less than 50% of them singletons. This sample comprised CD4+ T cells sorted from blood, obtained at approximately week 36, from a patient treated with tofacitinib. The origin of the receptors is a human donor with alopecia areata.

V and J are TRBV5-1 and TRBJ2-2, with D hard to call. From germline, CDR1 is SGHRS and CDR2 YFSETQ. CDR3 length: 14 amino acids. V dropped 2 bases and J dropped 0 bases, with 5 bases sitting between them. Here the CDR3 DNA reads TGCGCCAGCAGCTTTGAAACGAACACCGGGGAGCTGTTTTTT. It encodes CASSFETNTGELFF.

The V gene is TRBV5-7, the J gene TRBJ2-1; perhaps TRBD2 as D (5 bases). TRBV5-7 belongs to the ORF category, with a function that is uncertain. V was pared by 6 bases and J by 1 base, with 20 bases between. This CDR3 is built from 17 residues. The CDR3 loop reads CASNLGCGGRSYNEQFF. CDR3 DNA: TGTGCCAGCAATTTGGGGTGTGGCGGGCGTTCCTACAATGAGCAGTTCTTC.

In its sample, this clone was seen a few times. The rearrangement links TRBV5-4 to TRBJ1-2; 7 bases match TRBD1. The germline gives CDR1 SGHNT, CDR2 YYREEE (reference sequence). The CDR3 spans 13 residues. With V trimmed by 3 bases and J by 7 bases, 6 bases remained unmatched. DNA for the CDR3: TGTGCCAGCAGCTCCGACAGGGAGGGTGGCTACACCTTC. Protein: CASSSDREGGYTF.

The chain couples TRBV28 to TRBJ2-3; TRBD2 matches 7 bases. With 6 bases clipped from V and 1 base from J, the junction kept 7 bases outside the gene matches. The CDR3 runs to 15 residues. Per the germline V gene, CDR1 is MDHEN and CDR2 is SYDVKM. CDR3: CASSSGLGGTDTQYF. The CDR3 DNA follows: TGTGCCAGCAGCTCCGGACTAGGGGGCACAGATACGCAGTATTTT.

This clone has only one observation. CDR3 nucleotides: TGTGCCAGCACTGGGGGGATGAGGAATGAGCAGTTCTTC. Its protein product is CASTGGMRNEQFF. This sequence joins TRBV6-5 and TRBJ2-1; D perhaps matches TRBD2 (6 bases). V lost 7 bases and J lost 7, with 14 bases in between. Germline V lookup: CDR1 MNHEY, CDR2 SVGAGI. This CDR3 spans 13 amino acids.

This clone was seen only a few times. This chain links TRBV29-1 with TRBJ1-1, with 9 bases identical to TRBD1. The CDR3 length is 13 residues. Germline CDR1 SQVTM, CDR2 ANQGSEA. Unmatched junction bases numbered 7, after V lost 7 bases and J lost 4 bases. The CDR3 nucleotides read TGCAGCGGGACGGACAGGGGTGGCACTGAAGCTTTCTTT. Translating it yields CSGTDRGGTEAFF.

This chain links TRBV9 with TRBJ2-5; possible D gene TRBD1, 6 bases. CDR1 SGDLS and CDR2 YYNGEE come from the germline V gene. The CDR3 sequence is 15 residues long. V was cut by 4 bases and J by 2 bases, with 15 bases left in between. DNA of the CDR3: TGTGCCAGCAGCCAACGGACAGTGACTCAAGAGACCCAGTACTTC. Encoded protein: CASSQRTVTQETQYF.

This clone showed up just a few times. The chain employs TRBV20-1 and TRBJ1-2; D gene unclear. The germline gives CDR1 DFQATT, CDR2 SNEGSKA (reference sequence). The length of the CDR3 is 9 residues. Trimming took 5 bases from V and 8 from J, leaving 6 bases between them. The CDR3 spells CSASGGYTF. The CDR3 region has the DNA TGCAGTGCTTCTGGGGGCTACACCTTC.

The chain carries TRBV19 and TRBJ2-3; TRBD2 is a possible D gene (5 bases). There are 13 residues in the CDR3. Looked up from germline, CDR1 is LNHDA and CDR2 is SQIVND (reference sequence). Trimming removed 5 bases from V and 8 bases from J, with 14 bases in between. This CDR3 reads CASSPDSRGTQYF. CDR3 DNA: TGTGCCAGTAGTCCTGACTCCCGGGGTACGCAGTATTTT. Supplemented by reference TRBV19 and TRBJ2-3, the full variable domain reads DGGITQSPKYLFRKEGQNVTLSCEQNLNHDAMYWYRQDPGQGLRLIYYSQIVNDFQKGDIAEGYSVSREKKESFPLTVTSAQKNPTAFYLCASSPDSRGTQYFGPGTRLTVL.